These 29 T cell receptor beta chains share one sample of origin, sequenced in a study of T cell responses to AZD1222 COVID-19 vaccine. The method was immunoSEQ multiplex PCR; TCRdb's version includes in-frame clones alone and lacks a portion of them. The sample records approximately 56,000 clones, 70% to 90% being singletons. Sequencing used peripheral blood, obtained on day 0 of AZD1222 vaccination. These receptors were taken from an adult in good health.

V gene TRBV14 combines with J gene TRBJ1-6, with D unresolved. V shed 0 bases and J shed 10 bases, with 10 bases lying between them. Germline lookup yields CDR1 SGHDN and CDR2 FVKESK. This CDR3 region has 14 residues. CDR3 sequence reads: CASSQDSATSPLHF. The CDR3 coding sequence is TGTGCCAGCAGCCAAGATAGCGCCACGTCACCCCTCCACTTT.

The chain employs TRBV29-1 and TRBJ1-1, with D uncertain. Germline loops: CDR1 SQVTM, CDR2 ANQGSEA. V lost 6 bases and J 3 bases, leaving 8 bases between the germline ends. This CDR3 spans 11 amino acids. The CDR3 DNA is TGCAGCGTCTCGGTAGACACTGAAGCTTTCTTT. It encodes CSVSVDTEAFF.

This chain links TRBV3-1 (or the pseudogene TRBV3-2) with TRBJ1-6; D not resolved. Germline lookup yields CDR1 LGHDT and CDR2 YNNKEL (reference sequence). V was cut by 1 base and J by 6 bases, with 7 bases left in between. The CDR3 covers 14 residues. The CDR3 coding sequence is TGTGCCAGCAGCCAAGGTTCGAGTAATTCACCCCTCCACTTT. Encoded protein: CASSQGSSNSPLHF.

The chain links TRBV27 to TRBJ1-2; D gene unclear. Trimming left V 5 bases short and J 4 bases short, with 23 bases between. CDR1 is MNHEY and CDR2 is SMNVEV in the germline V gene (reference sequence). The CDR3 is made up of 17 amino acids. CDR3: CASSIAVSSGGIYGYTF. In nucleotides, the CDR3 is TGTGCCAGCAGTATAGCCGTCTCCTCAGGTGGTATCTATGGCTACACCTTC.

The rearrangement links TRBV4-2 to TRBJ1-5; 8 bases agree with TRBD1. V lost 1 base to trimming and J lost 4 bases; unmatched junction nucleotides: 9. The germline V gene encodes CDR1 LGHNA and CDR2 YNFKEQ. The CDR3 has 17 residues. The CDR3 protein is CASSQVTQGARNQPQHF. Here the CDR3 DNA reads TGTGCCAGCAGCCAAGTTACGCAGGGGGCGCGTAATCAGCCCCAGCATTTT.

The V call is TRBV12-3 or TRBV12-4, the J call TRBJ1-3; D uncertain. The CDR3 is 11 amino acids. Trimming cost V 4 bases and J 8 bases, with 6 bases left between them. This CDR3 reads CASSSAYTIYF. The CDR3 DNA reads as TGTGCCAGCAGTTCAGCTTACACCATATATTTT.

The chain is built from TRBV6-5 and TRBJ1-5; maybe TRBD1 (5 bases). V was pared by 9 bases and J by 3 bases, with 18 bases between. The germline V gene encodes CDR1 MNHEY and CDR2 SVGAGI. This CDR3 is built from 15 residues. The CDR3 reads CASKSGPPNNQPQHF. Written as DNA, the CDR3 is TGTGCCAGTAAGTCGGGACCGCCCAACAATCAGCCCCAGCATTTT.

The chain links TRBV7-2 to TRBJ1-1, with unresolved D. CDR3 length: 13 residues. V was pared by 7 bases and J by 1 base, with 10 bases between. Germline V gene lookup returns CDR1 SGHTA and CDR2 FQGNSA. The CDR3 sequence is CASNPTPNTEAFF. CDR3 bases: TGTGCCAGCAACCCGACACCGAACACTGAAGCTTTCTTT.

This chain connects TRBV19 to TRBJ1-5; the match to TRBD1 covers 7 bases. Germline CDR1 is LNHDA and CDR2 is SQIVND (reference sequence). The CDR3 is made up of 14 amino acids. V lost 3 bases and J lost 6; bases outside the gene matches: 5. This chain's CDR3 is CASSIEGAGQPQHF. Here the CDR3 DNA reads TGTGCCAGTAGTATTGAGGGGGCGGGTCAGCCCCAGCATTTT.

CDR3: CASSRGYGYTF. The CDR3 nucleotides are TGTGCCAGTAGTAGAGGATATGGCTACACCTTC. V gene TRBV19 combines with J gene TRBJ1-2; no clear D. V dropped 4 bases and J dropped 5 bases, with 5 bases sitting between them. Germline-derived CDR1 and CDR2 are LNHDA and SQIVND (reference sequence). The CDR3 sequence is 11 residues long.

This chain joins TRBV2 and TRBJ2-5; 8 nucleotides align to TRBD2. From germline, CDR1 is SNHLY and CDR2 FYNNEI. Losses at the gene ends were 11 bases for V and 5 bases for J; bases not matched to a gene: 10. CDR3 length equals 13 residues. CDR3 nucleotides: TGTGCCTCTCGGGGGGGCCTTCATGAGACCCAGTACTTC. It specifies CASRGGLHETQYF.

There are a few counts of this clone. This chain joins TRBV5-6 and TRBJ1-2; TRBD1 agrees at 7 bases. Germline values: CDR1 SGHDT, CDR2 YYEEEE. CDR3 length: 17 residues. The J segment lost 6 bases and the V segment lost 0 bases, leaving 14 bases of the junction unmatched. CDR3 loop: CASSLVGTDILSNGYTF. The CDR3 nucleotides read TGTGCCAGCAGCTTGGTGGGGACAGACATACTTTCAAATGGCTACACCTTC.

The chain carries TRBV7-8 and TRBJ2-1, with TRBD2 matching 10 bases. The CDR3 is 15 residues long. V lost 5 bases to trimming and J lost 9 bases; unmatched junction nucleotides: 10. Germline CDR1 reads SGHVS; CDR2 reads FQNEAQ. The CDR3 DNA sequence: TGTGCCAGCAGCCCCACTAGCGGGGCCTTGGTTGAGCAGTTCTTC. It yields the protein CASSPTSGALVEQFF.

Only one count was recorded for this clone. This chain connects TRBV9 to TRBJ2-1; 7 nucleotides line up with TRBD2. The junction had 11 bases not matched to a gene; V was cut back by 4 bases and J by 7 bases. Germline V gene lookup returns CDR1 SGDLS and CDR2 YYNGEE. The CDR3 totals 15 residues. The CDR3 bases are TGTGCCAGCAGCCCGAGTAGAGGGGAGGGTAATGAGCAGTTCTTC. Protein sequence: CASSPSRGEGNEQFF.

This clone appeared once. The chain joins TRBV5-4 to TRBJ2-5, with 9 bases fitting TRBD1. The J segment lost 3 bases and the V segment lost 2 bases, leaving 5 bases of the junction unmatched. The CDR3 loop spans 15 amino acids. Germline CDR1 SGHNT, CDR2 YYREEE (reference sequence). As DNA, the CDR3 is TGTGCCAGCAGCTTTTGGGACAGGGAAGAAGAGACCCAGTACTTC. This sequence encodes CASSFWDREEETQYF.

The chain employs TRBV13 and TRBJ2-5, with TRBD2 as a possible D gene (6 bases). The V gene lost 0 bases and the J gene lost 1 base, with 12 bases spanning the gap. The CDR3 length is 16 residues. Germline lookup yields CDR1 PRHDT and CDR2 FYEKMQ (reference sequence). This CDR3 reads CASSLGAGTFQETQYF. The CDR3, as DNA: TGTGCCAGCAGCTTAGGCGCGGGGACCTTCCAAGAGACCCAGTACTTC.

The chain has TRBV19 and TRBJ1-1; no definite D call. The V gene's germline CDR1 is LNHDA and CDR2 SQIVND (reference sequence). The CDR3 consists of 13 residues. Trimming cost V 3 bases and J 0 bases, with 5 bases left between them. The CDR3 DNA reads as TGTGCCAGTAGTATTTTGATGAACACTGAAGCTTTCTTT. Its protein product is CASSILMNTEAFF.

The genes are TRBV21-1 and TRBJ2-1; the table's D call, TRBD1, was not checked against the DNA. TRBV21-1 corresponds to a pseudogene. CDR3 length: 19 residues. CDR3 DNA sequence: TGTGCCAGCAGCAAAGTGCGGACAGGGGATTTTAGCTCCTACAATGAGCAGTTCTTC. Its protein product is CASSKVRTGDFSSYNEQFF.

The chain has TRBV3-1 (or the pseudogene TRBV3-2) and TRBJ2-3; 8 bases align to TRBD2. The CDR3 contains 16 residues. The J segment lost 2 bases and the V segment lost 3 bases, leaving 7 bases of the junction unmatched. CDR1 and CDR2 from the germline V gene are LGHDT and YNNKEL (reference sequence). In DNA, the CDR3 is TGTGCCAGCAGCCATCGCGGGACTAGAAACACAGATACGCAGTATTTT. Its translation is CASSHRGTRNTDTQYF.

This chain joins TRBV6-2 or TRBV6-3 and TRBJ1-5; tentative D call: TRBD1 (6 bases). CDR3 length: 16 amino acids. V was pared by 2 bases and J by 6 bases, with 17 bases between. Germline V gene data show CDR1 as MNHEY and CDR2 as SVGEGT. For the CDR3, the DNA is TGTGCCAGCAGTTACCTCAGGGGCGCTAAGTTTCAGCCCCAGCATTTT. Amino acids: CASSYLRGAKFQPQHF.

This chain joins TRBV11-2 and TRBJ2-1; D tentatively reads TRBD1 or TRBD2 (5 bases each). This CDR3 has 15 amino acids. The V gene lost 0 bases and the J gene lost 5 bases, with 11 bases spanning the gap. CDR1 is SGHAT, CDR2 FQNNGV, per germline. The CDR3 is CASSLDGGFNNEQFF. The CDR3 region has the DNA TGTGCCAGCAGCTTAGATGGGGGTTTCAACAATGAGCAGTTCTTC.

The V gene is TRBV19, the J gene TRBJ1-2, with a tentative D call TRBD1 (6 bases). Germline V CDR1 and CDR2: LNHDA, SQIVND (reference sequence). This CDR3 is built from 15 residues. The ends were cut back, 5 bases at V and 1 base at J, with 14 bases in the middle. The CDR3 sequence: CASSPRTENNYGYTF. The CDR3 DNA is TGTGCCAGTAGTCCGAGGACAGAGAATAACTATGGCTACACCTTC.

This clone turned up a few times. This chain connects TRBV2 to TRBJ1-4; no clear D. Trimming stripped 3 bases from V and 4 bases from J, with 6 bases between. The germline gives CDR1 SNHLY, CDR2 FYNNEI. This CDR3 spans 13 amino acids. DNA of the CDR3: TGTGCCAGCAGTGACGGGATTAATGAAAAACTGTTTTTT. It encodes CASSDGINEKLFF.

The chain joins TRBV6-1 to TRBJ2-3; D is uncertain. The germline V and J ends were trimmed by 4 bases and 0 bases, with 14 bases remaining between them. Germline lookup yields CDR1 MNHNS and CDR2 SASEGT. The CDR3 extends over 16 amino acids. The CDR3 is CASSGRTFASTDTQYF. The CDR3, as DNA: TGTGCCAGCAGTGGAAGGACGTTTGCTAGCACAGATACGCAGTATTTT.

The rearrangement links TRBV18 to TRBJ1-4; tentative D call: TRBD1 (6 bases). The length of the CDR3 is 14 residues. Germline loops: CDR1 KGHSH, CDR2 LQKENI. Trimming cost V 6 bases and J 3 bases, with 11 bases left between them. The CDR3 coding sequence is TGTGCCAGCTCGCCGGGACAAGCTAATGAAAAACTGTTTTTT. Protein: CASSPGQANEKLFF. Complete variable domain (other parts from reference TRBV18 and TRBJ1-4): NAGVMQNPRHLVRRRGQEARLRCSPMKGHSHVYWYRQLPEEGLKFMVYLQKENIIDESGMPKERFSAEFPKEGPSILRIQQVVRGDSAAYFCASSPGQANEKLFFGSGTQLSVL.

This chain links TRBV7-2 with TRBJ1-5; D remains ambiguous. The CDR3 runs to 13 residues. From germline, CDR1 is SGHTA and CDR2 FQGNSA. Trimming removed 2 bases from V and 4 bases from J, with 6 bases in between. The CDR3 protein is CASSLWVNQPQHF. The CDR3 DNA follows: TGTGCCAGCAGCTTATGGGTTAATCAGCCCCAGCATTTT.

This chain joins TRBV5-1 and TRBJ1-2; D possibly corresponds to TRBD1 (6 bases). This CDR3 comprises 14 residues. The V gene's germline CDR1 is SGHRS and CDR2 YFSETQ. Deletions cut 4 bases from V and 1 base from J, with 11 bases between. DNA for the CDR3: TGCGCCAGCAGCCCAGGGGATTTTAACTATGGCTACACCTTC. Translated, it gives CASSPGDFNYGYTF.

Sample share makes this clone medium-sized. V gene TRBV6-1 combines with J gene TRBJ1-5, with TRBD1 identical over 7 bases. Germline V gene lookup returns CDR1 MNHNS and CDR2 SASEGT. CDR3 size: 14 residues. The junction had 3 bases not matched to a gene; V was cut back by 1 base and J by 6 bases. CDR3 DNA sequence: TGTGCCAGCAGTGAAGGGGACAGTCTTCAGCCCCAGCATTTT. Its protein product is CASSEGDSLQPQHF.

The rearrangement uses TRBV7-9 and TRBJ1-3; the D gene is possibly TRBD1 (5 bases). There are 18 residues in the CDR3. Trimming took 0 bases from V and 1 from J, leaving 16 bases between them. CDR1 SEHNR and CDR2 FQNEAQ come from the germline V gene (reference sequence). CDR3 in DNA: TGTGCCAGCAGCTTAGCCCTGGGGCAGGGAAAGTCTGGAAACACCATATATTTT. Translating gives CASSLALGQGKSGNTIYF.